Listed below are T cell receptor beta chains from one sample, sequenced in a study of blood T cells in healthy people across ages. TCRdb re-derived calls from the 5' RACE reads in MiXCR, one entry per CDR3 protein. In the table there are 550,000 to 600,000 distinct CDR3 sequences, approximately 25% of which are singletons. Sequenced: blood. These receptors originate from a woman aged 70-85 years in good health. Both conserved end residues are trimmed from each CDR3. A D gene is named only where the DNA matches it firmly. Size is omitted from some rows. Given values are once, few, many or a class for expanded clones.

v_gene	j_gene	d_gene	abundance	CDR3aa
TRBV7-3	TRBJ2-5	TRBD2	few	ASSPSTSGGEETQY
TRBV3-1	TRBJ1-2	TRBD1	NA	ASSATGNNYGYT
TRBV6-5	TRBJ1-1	TRBD1	NA	ASSSGGTNTEAF
TRBV6-5	TRBJ2-3	TRBD1	NA	ASRTGQGRTDTQY
TRBV6-5	TRBJ1-1	NA	few	ASSYSGGLGTEAF
TRBV5-1	NA	TRBD1	few	ASTPNQGVLNEQF
TRBV4-2	TRBJ2-7	NA	NA	ASSRADREDPYEQY
TRBV7-9	TRBJ1-1	NA	few	ASSLGGIGNTEAF
TRBV7-2	TRBJ2-4	TRBD1	few	ASSPQSRDSTAKNIQY
TRBV12-3/TRBV12-4	TRBJ2-4	TRBD1	NA	ATSRQGRNIQY
TRBV24-1	TRBJ1-1	NA	NA	ATSDGGTAEAF
TRBV5-1	TRBJ2-5	NA	few	ASSRQMYQETQY
TRBV28	NA	NA	NA	ASREGQYEQY
TRBV6-4	TRBJ2-5	TRBD2	few	ASSGRLTGGSETQY
TRBV20-1	TRBJ2-3	TRBD2	NA	SARGTSGTTTDTQY
TRBV6-6	TRBJ2-1	TRBD2	NA	AGGGGTLYNEQF
TRBV24-1	TRBJ1-2	TRBD1	few	ASGTGESGYT
TRBV21-1	TRBJ2-4	NA	NA	ASSPQGGAERNIQY
TRBV4-2	TRBJ2-4	NA	NA	ASSPGQPLAKNIQY
TRBV12-3/TRBV12-4	TRBJ1-2	TRBD1	NA	ASTSMGQGHGYT
TRBV10-3	TRBJ2-1	NA	few	AISESGQLGSKNEQF
TRBV13	TRBJ2-6	TRBD1	NA	ASSNGQGWSGANVPT
TRBV12-3/TRBV12-4	TRBJ2-2	NA	NA	ASSFSFPQPMGELF
TRBV12-3/TRBV12-4	TRBJ2-5	NA	few	ASSRDFQAAQY
TRBV7-8	TRBJ1-4	NA	NA	ASSLVGGDGEKLF
TRBV7-2	TRBJ2-1	TRBD2	NA	ASSSQTSGVNEQF
TRBV9	TRBJ2-3	NA	NA	ASSVVGGGASDTRY
TRBV3-1	TRBJ1-6	NA	few	ASSQGGYSPLH
TRBV2	TRBJ2-5	NA	few	ASSLSPRDY
TRBV7-2	TRBJ1-4	NA	NA	ASSSVGPLVAEKLF
TRBV7-2	TRBJ2-5	TRBD2	few	ASSSGLAAGGTQY
TRBV7-9	NA	NA	NA	ASSPESAGVETYEQY
TRBV6-2/TRBV6-3	TRBJ2-7	NA	few	ASSSRLPYEQY
TRBV6-2/TRBV6-3	TRBJ2-1	TRBD1	NA	ASTDRDNEQF
TRBV12-3/TRBV12-4	TRBJ1-2	NA	NA	ASSSENSHYYGYT
TRBV7-8	TRBJ2-1	NA	NA	ASSLALDDEQF
TRBV7-8	TRBJ2-7	TRBD1	NA	ASSLSGTGATYEQY